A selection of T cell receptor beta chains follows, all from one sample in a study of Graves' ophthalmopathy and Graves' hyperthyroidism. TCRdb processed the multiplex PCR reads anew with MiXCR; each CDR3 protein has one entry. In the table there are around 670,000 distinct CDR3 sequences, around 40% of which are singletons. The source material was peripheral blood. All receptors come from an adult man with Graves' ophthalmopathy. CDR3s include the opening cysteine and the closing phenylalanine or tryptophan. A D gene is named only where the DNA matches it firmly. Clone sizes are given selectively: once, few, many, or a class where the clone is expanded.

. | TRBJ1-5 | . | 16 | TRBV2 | CASSYSRGNSNQPQHF | TGTGCCAGCAGTTACTCGAGGGGTAATAGCAATCAGCCCCAGCATTTT
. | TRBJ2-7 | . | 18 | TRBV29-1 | CSVEDLTGRGPETYEQYF | TGCAGCGTTGAAGATCTTACGGGGCGGGGGCCAGAAACCTACGAGCAGTACTTC
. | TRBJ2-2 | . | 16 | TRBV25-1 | CASSMSGAANTGELFF | TGTGCCAGTAGTATGTCGGGGGCAGCGAACACCGGGGAGCTGTTTTTT
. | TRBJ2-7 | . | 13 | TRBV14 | CASSDGLMREQYF | TGTGCCAGCAGCGACGGACTTATGAGGGAGCAGTACTTC
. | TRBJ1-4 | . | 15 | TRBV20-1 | CSARPPGAGPEKLFF | TGCAGTGCTAGGCCCCCCGGGGCAGGGCCCGAAAAACTGTTTTTT
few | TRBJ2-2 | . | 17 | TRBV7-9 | CASSRVGAGTTPGELFF | TGTGCCAGCAGCAGAGTGGGGGCGGGGACAACACCCGGGGAGCTGTTTTTT
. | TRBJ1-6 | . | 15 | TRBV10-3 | CASSWGTNYNSPLHF | TGTGCCAGCAGTTGGGGGACTAACTATAATTCACCCCTCCACTTT
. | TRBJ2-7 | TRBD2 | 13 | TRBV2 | CASSRRRDYEQYF | TGTGCCAGCAGCCGACGCAGGGACTATGAGCAGTACTTC
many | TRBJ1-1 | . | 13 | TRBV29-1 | CSVGRAPNTEAFF | TGCAGCGTTGGTAGGGCCCCGAACACTGAAGCTTTCTTT
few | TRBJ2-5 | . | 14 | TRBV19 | CASSMSRVQETQYF | TGTGCCAGTAGTATGAGTAGGGTGCAAGAGACCCAGTACTTC
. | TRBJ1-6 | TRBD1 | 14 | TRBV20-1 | CSANPTGGNSPLHF | TGCAGTGCCAATCCGACAGGGGGCAATTCACCCCTCCACTTT
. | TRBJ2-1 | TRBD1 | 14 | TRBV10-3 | CAITRDRTYNEQFF | TGTGCCATAACCCGGGACAGGACTTACAATGAGCAGTTCTTC
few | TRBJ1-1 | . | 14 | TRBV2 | CASHYIDSNTEAFF | TGTGCCAGCCACTATATCGACAGTAACACTGAAGCTTTCTTT
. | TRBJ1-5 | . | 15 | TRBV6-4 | CASSPTTGGNQPQHF | TGTGCCAGCAGCCCAACAACGGGGGGCAATCAGCCCCAGCATTTT
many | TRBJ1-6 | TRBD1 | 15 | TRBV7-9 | CASSLDGTANSPLHF | TGTGCCAGCAGCTTAGATGGGACAGCCAATTCACCCCTCCACTTT
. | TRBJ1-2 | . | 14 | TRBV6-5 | CASTLSLGHHGYTF | TGTGCCAGCACCCTCAGTCTTGGGCATCATGGCTACACCTTC
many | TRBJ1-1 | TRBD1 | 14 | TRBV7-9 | CASQWIQGDTEAFF | TGTGCCAGCCAATGGATACAGGGGGACACTGAAGCTTTCTTT
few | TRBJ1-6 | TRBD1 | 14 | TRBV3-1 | CASRGQGETSPLHF | TGTGCCAGCAGGGGACAGGGCGAGACTTCACCCCTCCACTTT
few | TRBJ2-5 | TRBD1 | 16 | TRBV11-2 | CASSLTGTGGVETQYF | TGTGCCAGCAGCTTAACAGGGACAGGGGGCGTCGAGACCCAGTACTTC
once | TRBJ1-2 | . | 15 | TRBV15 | CATSISVAGTLGYTF | TGTGCCACCAGCATATCGGTTGCCGGGACACTTGGCTACACCTTC
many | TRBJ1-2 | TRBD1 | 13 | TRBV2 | CASSRQGFRGYTF | TGTGCCAGCAGCCGACAGGGATTCCGCGGCTACACCTTC
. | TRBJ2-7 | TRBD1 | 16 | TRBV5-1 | CANSLTPGQGTIEQYF | TGCGCCAACAGCCTTACGCCGGGACAGGGGACGATCGAGCAGTACTTC
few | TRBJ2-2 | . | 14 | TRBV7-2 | CASSPLLNMGELFF | TGTGCCAGCAGCCCGCTCCTTAACATGGGGGAGCTGTTTTTT
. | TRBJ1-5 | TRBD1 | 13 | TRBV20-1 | CSAGQEGDQPQHF | TGCAGTGCCGGACAGGAAGGGGATCAGCCCCAGCATTTT
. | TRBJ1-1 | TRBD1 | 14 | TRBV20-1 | CSARKTGPEGQAFF | TGCAGTGCTAGAAAGACAGGGCCAGAGGGGCAAGCTTTCTTT
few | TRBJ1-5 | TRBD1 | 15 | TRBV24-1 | CASSLSGQWDQPQHF | TGTGCCAGCAGTTTATCGGGACAGTGGGATCAGCCCCAGCATTTT